Listed below are T cell receptor beta chains from one sample, sequenced in a study of blood T cell repertoires in COVID-19. Here immunoSEQ multiplex PCR was the method, and the copy in TCRdb shows in-frame clones only, minus some. The table includes some 50,000 clones, about 83% detected once. Sequencing was performed on peripheral blood. The source of these receptors is an older man in a cohort sampled during active COVID-19. Both conserved end residues are part of each CDR3. The D gene is left open where the match is weak.

d_call: TRBD1
v_call: TRBV7-9
j_call: TRBJ1-1
cdr3_nt: TGTGCCAGCAGCTTTGGGGACAGGTTGAACACTGAAGCTTTCTTT
cdr3_aa: CASSFGDRLNTEAFF

d_call: TRBD1
v_call: TRBV18
j_call: TRBJ2-7
cdr3_nt: TGTGCCAGCTCACCAGGGACAGGATCCCCCTACGAGCAGTACTTC
cdr3_aa: CASSPGTGSPYEQYF

d_call: .
v_call: TRBV29-1
j_call: TRBJ2-4
cdr3_nt: TGCAGCGTTGAAGAGGGAGGTAGCCAAAACATTCAGTACTTC
cdr3_aa: CSVEEGGSQNIQYF

d_call: .
v_call: TRBV15
j_call: TRBJ1-2
cdr3_nt: TGTGCCACCAGCAAACAGGGAGAACTTAAAGGCTACACCTTC
cdr3_aa: CATSKQGELKGYTF

d_call: TRBD2
v_call: TRBV30
j_call: TRBJ2-3
cdr3_nt: TGTGCCTGGAGACCCGGGACTAGCGGGGGTCTCACGCAGTATTTT
cdr3_aa: CAWRPGTSGGLTQYF

d_call: .
v_call: TRBV12-3/TRBV12-4
j_call: TRBJ1-3
cdr3_nt: TGTGCCAGCAGTTTCAGGAACACCATATATTTT
cdr3_aa: CASSFRNTIYF

d_call: .
v_call: TRBV7-9
j_call: TRBJ2-1
cdr3_nt: TGTGCCAGCAGCTTAGAACGGAGCTCCTACAATGAGCAGTTCTTC
cdr3_aa: CASSLERSSYNEQFF

d_call: .
v_call: TRBV7-2
j_call: TRBJ2-7
cdr3_nt: TGTGCCAGCAGCTTAGCCGGTGAGAGCTCCTACGAGCAGTACTTC
cdr3_aa: CASSLAGESSYEQYF

d_call: .
v_call: TRBV7-9
j_call: TRBJ2-7
cdr3_nt: TGTGCCAGCAGCTCGACTCCATACGAGCAGTACTTC
cdr3_aa: CASSSTPYEQYF

d_call: .
v_call: TRBV7-2
j_call: TRBJ1-2
cdr3_nt: TGTGCCAACAGCCCTAGCCTCGACAGGCTCTATGGCTACACCTTC
cdr3_aa: CANSPSLDRLYGYTF

d_call: .
v_call: TRBV7-2
j_call: TRBJ2-5
cdr3_nt: TGTGCCAGCAGCTTAGACACGCGAAGCGCCAGAGAGACCCAGTACTTC
cdr3_aa: CASSLDTRSARETQYF